This T cell receptor (beta chain) was recovered during a study of blood T cell repertoires in COVID-19. Assay: immunoSEQ multiplex PCR; the TCRdb copy retains only in-frame clones and omits some. The sample consists of 200,000 to 300,000 clones, roughly 81% of them appearing once. The source material was peripheral blood. This TCR came from an elderly woman with COVID-19, enrolled during active disease.

The CDR3 reads CAGWGGAGNTIYF. For the CDR3, the DNA is TGTGCCGGATGGGGGGGTGCTGGAAACACCATATATTTT. The V gene is TRBV28, the J gene TRBJ1-3, with D tentatively TRBD1 (5 bases). The CDR3 has 13 amino acids. Trimming took 11 bases from V and 2 from J, leaving 13 bases between them. The germline CDR1 and CDR2 sequences are MDHEN and SYDVKM.